The 32 T cell receptor beta chains below all came from one sample that was sequenced in a study of CD8 T cells in ankylosing spondylitis. TCRdb recomputed calls from the 5' RACE reads with MiXCR, one row per CDR3 protein. The sample has 250,000 or so distinct CDR3 sequences, 18% seen once; the top ten hold roughly 34%. The sequenced sample consisted of blood, either unsorted or a sorted T cell fraction (not recorded which). These receptors came from a male donor with ankylosing spondylitis or in good health (not recorded which).

V and J are TRBV4-1 and TRBJ2-1; a weak D match, TRBD1 (7 bases). V shed 4 bases and J shed 5 bases, with 24 bases lying between them. CDR1 is MGHRA and CDR2 is YSYEKL in the germline V gene. The CDR3 length is 18 residues. The CDR3 here is CASSRPGGSGSVDNEQFF. The CDR3 nucleotides read TGCGCCAGCAGCCGCCCAGGGGGGTCCGGGAGTGTGGACAATGAGCAGTTCTTC.

The gene calls are TRBV15 and TRBJ2-2; possible D gene TRBD1, 6 bases. V lost 5 bases and J 6 bases, leaving 25 bases between the germline ends. The germline CDR1 and CDR2 sequences are LNHNV and YYDKDF (reference sequence). The CDR3 is made up of 18 amino acids. CDR3 amino acids: CATSPSPRDKTPAGELFF. Written as DNA, the CDR3 is TGTGCCACCAGCCCTTCCCCCCGGGACAAGACGCCCGCCGGGGAGCTGTTTTTT.

This clonotype was recorded at least ten times. The chain recombines TRBV6-2 or TRBV6-3 with TRBJ2-1; TRBD2 matches 10 bases. The CDR3 consists of 13 residues. The V segment lost 8 bases and the J segment 3 bases; nucleotides outside the gene matches: 1. Germline CDR1 and CDR2: MNHEY and SVGEGT. The CDR3 is CASGTSVYNEQFF. The CDR3 nucleotides read TGTGCCAGCGGGACTAGCGTCTACAATGAGCAGTTCTTC.

The chain couples TRBV29-1 to TRBJ1-4, with D unresolved. The germline CDR1 and CDR2 sequences are SQVTM and ANQGSEA. CDR3 length: 14 residues. V was cut by 0 bases and J by 8 bases, with 13 bases left in between. CDR3: CSVEDLWQEEKLFF. The CDR3 DNA sequence: TGCAGCGTTGAAGATCTATGGCAGGAGGAAAAACTGTTTTTT.

This clonotype was detected ten times or more. The CDR3 DNA sequence: TGTGCCAGCAGTGTGTGGCGTAGCGCCAATGAGCAGTTCTTC. Amino acids: CASSVWRSANEQFF. The chain has TRBV5-6 and TRBJ2-1, with D possibly matching TRBD2 (5 bases). The ends were cut back, 5 bases at V and 6 bases at J, with 15 bases in the middle. Germline lookup yields CDR1 SGHDT and CDR2 YYEEEE. The CDR3 extends over 14 amino acids.

This clonotype was counted many times. The V gene is TRBV5-1, the J gene TRBJ2-1; D is perhaps TRBD1 (7 bases). The CDR3 is 15 amino acids. The V and J ends lost 0 bases and 6 bases respectively, with 13 bases between them. CDR1 and CDR2 from the germline V gene are SGHRS and YFSETQ. Here the CDR3 DNA reads TGCGCCAGCAGCTTGGTGGAGGGGGCAGGCAATGAGCAGTTCTTC. This encodes CASSLVEGAGNEQFF.

This chain connects TRBV12-5 to TRBJ1-1; D unresolved. Germline lookup yields CDR1 LGHNT and CDR2 FRNRAP. CDR3 length: 12 residues. The DNA of the CDR3 is TGTGGCACGTGGGGTTGGGGCACTGAAGCTTTCTTT. It encodes CGTWGWGTEAFF. Using reference TRBV12-5 and TRBJ1-1 for the parts outside the CDR3, the full variable domain is DARVTQTPRHKVTEMGQEVTMRCQPILGHNTVFWYRQTMMQGLELLAYFRNRAPLDDSGMPKDRFSAEMPDATLATLKIQPSEPRDSAVYFCGTWGWGTEAFFGQGTRLTVV.

This clonotype showed up many times. The chain employs TRBV29-1 and TRBJ1-2; perhaps TRBD1 as D (6 bases). V lost 7 bases to trimming and J lost 6 bases, with 12 bases between them. Looked up from germline, CDR1 is SQVTM and CDR2 is ANQGSEA. The CDR3 totals 11 residues. This CDR3 is CSGRDKNGYTF. CDR3 bases: TGCAGCGGCCGGGACAAAAATGGCTACACCTTC.

The chain carries TRBV7-9 and TRBJ2-5; TRBD1 matches 7 bases. This CDR3 contains 16 residues. Losses at the gene ends were 5 bases for V and 1 base for J; bases not matched to a gene: 10. CDR1 and CDR2 (germline): SEHNR, FQNEAQ (reference sequence). The CDR3 sequence: CASSQNPRDSQETQYF. CDR3 DNA: TGTGCCAGCAGCCAGAATCCCCGGGACAGCCAAGAGACCCAGTACTTC.

The V gene is TRBV20-1, the J gene TRBJ2-1, with TRBD2 identical over 11 bases. This CDR3 is built from 17 residues. Unmatched junction bases numbered 17, after V lost 6 bases and J lost 7 bases. Germline V gene data show CDR1 as DFQATT and CDR2 as SNEGSKA (reference sequence). The CDR3 DNA sequence: TGCAGTGCAACGGGGTCGGTTAGCGGGAGGGATTGGAATGAGCAGTTCTTC. This encodes CSATGSVSGRDWNEQFF.

This clonotype appeared a few times. The chain employs TRBV24-1 and TRBJ2-2; a weak D match, TRBD1 (6 bases). The CDR3 runs to 16 residues. V was pared by 1 base and J by 4 bases, with 12 bases between. Looked up from germline, CDR1 is KGHDR and CDR2 is SFDVKD. CDR3 DNA sequence: TGTGCCACCAGTGATTTAGCGGCAGGGGCCACCGGGGAGCTGTTTTTT. Its translation is CATSDLAAGATGELFF.

V usage is TRBV12-3 or TRBV12-4 and J usage is TRBJ1-1; no clear D. This CDR3 has 13 residues. Trimming removed 7 bases from V and 2 bases from J, with 11 bases in between. CDR3 amino acids: CASNQDPNTEAFF. DNA for the CDR3: TGTGCCAGCAATCAAGATCCAAACACTGAAGCTTTCTTT.

This clonotype was recorded many times. V is TRBV7-3 and J is TRBJ2-2, with D perhaps given as TRBD1 or TRBD2 (6 bases each). V gave up 2 bases and J gave up 2 bases, with 15 bases separating them. CDR3 size: 17 residues. Per the germline V gene, CDR1 is SGHTA and CDR2 is FQGTGA. For the CDR3, the DNA is TGTGCCAGCAGCTTACTCGGCGGGACACTTAACACCGGGGAGCTGTTTTTT. This encodes CASSLLGGTLNTGELFF.

This clonotype was counted between two and nine times. The V and J genes are TRBV20-1 and TRBJ2-1; D gene uncertain. This CDR3 region has 14 residues. V was cut by 6 bases and J by 5 bases, with 17 bases left in between. Germline V gene sequence: CDR1 DFQATT, CDR2 SNEGSKA (reference sequence). In nucleotides, the CDR3 is TGCAGTGCCAGCACCCCCAGCAGTCACAATGAGCAGTTCTTC. Translating it yields CSASTPSSHNEQFF.

This clonotype was seen more than once but under ten times. V usage is TRBV4-1 and J usage is TRBJ2-7, with 7 nucleotides matching TRBD2. The CDR3 has 15 amino acids. Trimming at V came to 0 bases and at J to 4 bases, leaving 6 bases not matched to a gene. Germline CDR1 is MGHRA and CDR2 is YSYEKL. CDR3 nucleotides: TGCGCCAGCAGCCAAGATTGGCGCGGGAGTTACGAGCAGTACTTC. Its protein is CASSQDWRGSYEQYF.

This clonotype was found a few times. V usage is TRBV12-3 or TRBV12-4 and J usage is TRBJ2-1; possible D gene TRBD1, 5 bases. V dropped 0 bases and J dropped 8 bases, with 17 bases sitting between them. CDR3 size: 16 residues. CDR3 in DNA: TGTGCCAGCAGTTTAGCGGGGCAGGTGCCCTTCGATGAGCAGTTCTTC. It yields the protein CASSLAGQVPFDEQFF.

This chain links TRBV7-8 with TRBJ2-1; D is perhaps TRBD1 (5 bases). This CDR3 is 15 amino acids long. Germline V gives CDR1 SGHVS, CDR2 FQNEAQ. Trimming stripped 4 bases from V and 7 bases from J, with 17 bases between. The DNA of the CDR3 is TGTGCCAGCAGCTCACCGGGCCTAGGGGTGAATGAGCAGTTCTTC. Amino acid sequence: CASSSPGLGVNEQFF.

CDR3 nucleotide sequence: TGTGCCAGCAGCTTTTTCGGGGGAGCCTACGAGCAGTACTTC. Encoded protein: CASSFFGGAYEQYF. V usage is TRBV11-2 and J usage is TRBJ2-7; weak D call: TRBD2 (6 bases). The germline V and J ends were trimmed by 3 bases and 2 bases, with 11 bases remaining between them. The CDR3 sequence is 14 residues long. CDR1 and CDR2 from the germline V gene are SGHAT and FQNNGV.

This clonotype was recorded many times. CDR3 bases: TGCAGTGCTAGAGACCTAAATGGGGGGGGGACAGATACGCAGTATTTT. Its translation: CSARDLNGGGTDTQYF. This chain connects TRBV20-1 to TRBJ2-3; 7 bases agree with TRBD2. The J segment lost 3 bases and the V segment lost 0 bases, leaving 9 bases of the junction unmatched. Germline CDR1 is DFQATT and CDR2 is SNEGSKA (reference sequence). The CDR3 has 16 residues.

As to this clonotype: Sequence at one end of the junction differs from germline and may be a read error. The rearrangement links TRBV6-2 or TRBV6-3 to TRBJ2-2; the D gene is possibly TRBD2 (6 bases). From germline, CDR1 is MNHEY and CDR2 SVGEGT. This CDR3 spans 15 amino acids. Here the CDR3 DNA reads TGTGGCAGCCGCCCCTCGGGAGAGAACACCGGGGAGCTGTTTTTT. It codes for CGSRPSGENTGELFF.

The V call is TRBV20-1, the J call TRBJ2-3; 14 bases are a match to TRBD2. This CDR3 has 14 residues. Germline V gene data show CDR1 as DFQATT and CDR2 as SNEGSKA (reference sequence). V gave up 4 bases and J gave up 4 bases; unmatched junction bases: 1. The CDR3 loop is CSATTSGRADTQYF. CDR3 in DNA: TGCAGTGCTACGACTAGCGGGAGGGCAGATACGCAGTATTTT.

In its sample, this clonotype was seen a few times. V usage is TRBV7-8 and J usage is TRBJ2-5; D not certain. The CDR3 spans 13 residues. Trimming left V 3 bases short and J 5 bases short, with 10 bases between. Germline V CDR1 and CDR2: SGHVS, FQNEAQ. This chain's CDR3 is CASSFGSWETQYF. CDR3 coding DNA: TGTGCCAGCAGCTTCGGCTCTTGGGAGACCCAGTACTTC.

This clonotype showed up just a few times. V is TRBV2 and J is TRBJ2-7; TRBD1 aligns across 7 bases. The CDR3 is 17 residues long. V dropped 0 bases and J dropped 4; count of bases not matched to a gene: 12. Germline CDR1 is SNHLY and CDR2 is FYNNEI. This CDR3 is CASSEAVGGRGRYEQYF. CDR3 nucleotides: TGTGCCAGCAGTGAAGCGGTCGGAGGTAGGGGGCGATACGAGCAGTACTTC.

Only a few counts were recorded for this clonotype. V and J are TRBV29-1 and TRBJ2-1; D may be TRBD1 (5 bases). V lost 2 bases and J lost 3, with 11 bases in between. Germline V gives CDR1 SQVTM, CDR2 ANQGSEA. CDR3 length equals 14 residues. In DNA, the CDR3 is TGCAGCGTTGAATTGTCCAGGGACTACAATGAGCAGTTCTTC. It specifies CSVELSRDYNEQFF.

The rearrangement links TRBV11-2 to TRBJ2-3; D not certain. Germline CDR1 is SGHAT and CDR2 is FQNNGV. The V end lost 0 bases, the J end lost 2 bases, and 6 bases lay between the germline ends. The CDR3 has 14 amino acids. The CDR3: CASSLEVYTDTQYF. CDR3 DNA sequence: TGTGCCAGCAGCTTAGAAGTTTACACAGATACGCAGTATTTT.

V gene TRBV3-1 combines with J gene TRBJ2-1, with 8 bases aligning to TRBD2. Per the germline V gene, CDR1 is LGHDT and CDR2 is YNNKEL (reference sequence). J lost 6 bases, V lost 2 bases, and 0 bases had no gene match. The CDR3 totals 13 residues. CDR3 coding DNA: TGTGCCAGCAGCCAACTAGCGGGCAATGAGCAGTTCTTC. Protein product: CASSQLAGNEQFF.

This clonotype was counted ten times or more. This chain links TRBV5-1 with TRBJ2-1; the D is unclear. Trimming shortened V by 0 bases and J by 8 bases, and 6 bases separated the two germline ends. The germline CDR1 and CDR2 sequences are SGHRS and YFSETQ. The CDR3 covers 12 residues. The CDR3 spells CASSLEGYEQFF. DNA of the CDR3: TGCGCCAGCAGCTTGGAAGGGTATGAGCAGTTCTTC.

At least ten counts were recorded for this clonotype. The gene calls are TRBV4-2 and TRBJ2-1; 10 bases align to TRBD2. V lost 0 bases and J lost 5; bases outside the gene matches: 7. The germline V gene encodes CDR1 LGHNA and CDR2 YNFKEQ. CDR3 length: 17 residues. The CDR3 coding sequence is TGTGCCAGCAGCCAAGACACGACTAGCGGGTTAGACAATGAGCAGTTCTTC. Its translation is CASSQDTTSGLDNEQFF.

Notes on this clonotype: Its ends do not fully match the called genes, so a read error is possible. The genes are TRBV27 and TRBJ1-5; a possible D gene is TRBD1 (5 bases). The CDR3 runs 13 residues. Germline V gene lookup returns CDR1 MNHEY and CDR2 SMNVEV (reference sequence). In DNA, the CDR3 is TGTGCCAGCGCAGGACACAATATTGAGCCCCAGCAGTTT. Translating gives CASAGHNIEPQQF.

V and J are TRBV6-1 and TRBJ2-2, with TRBD1 matching over 7 bases. The V and J ends lost 6 bases and 5 bases, in that order; junction bases with no gene match: 9. The length of the CDR3 is 15 residues. Germline V gene sequence: CDR1 MNHNS, CDR2 SASEGT. The CDR3 region is CASRDRDSLTGELFF. CDR3 DNA sequence: TGTGCCAGCAGGGACCGGGACAGCCTGACCGGGGAGCTGTTTTTT.

This clonotype has just a few counts. J is TRBJ2-7 and V is TRBV4-2; no reliable D call. Germline CDR1 reads LGHNA; CDR2 reads YNFKEQ. V gave up 0 bases and J gave up 7 bases, with 13 bases separating them. This CDR3 is 14 amino acids long. CDR3 amino acids: CASSQDSLGREQYF. CDR3 in DNA: TGTGCCAGCAGCCAAGACAGTTTAGGCCGGGAGCAGTACTTC.

The rearrangement links TRBV4-3 to TRBJ2-5; possibly TRBD1 for D (6 bases). CDR1 is LGHNA and CDR2 is YSLEER in the germline V gene. Trimming took off 1 base at V and 1 base at J, with 7 bases between the two ends. The CDR3 runs 14 residues. CDR3 residues: CASSQGTAQETQYF. The CDR3 DNA sequence: TGCGCCAGCAGCCAAGGGACAGCCCAAGAGACCCAGTACTTC.